This is a list of T cell receptor beta chains from one sample in a study of T cell responses to AZD1222 COVID-19 vaccine. The assay was immunoSEQ multiplex PCR, and TCRdb's table has in-frame clones only and misses some. The table records 120,000 to 150,000 clones, approximately 90% of them present only once. This material consisted of peripheral blood, taken 28 days after the second AZD1222 dose. The receptors here all came from an adult who received the AZD1222 COVID-19 vaccine. Both conserved end residues are part of each CDR3. The order of the fields is J gene, D gene, clone size, V gene, CDR3 protein, CDR3 DNA. D genes are given only for firm matches. Clone size is given for some rows only: seen once, a few or many times, or a class if the clone is expanded.

J gene: TRBJ2-2
D gene: -
clone size: -
V gene: TRBV10-3
CDR3 protein: CAIRWGSGELFF
CDR3 DNA: TGTGCCATCAGATGGGGATCCGGGGAGCTGTTTTTT

J gene: TRBJ1-1
D gene: TRBD1
clone size: -
V gene: TRBV18
CDR3 protein: CASSPGQADTEAFF
CDR3 DNA: TGTGCCAGCTCACCCGGACAGGCGGACACTGAAGCTTTCTTT

J gene: TRBJ2-1
D gene: TRBD2
clone size: -
V gene: TRBV11-2
CDR3 protein: CASSPGVSGRAKNEQFF
CDR3 DNA: TGTGCCAGCAGCCCGGGGGTTAGCGGGAGGGCAAAAAATGAGCAGTTCTTC

J gene: TRBJ2-6
D gene: -
clone size: once
V gene: TRBV4-3
CDR3 protein: CASSQDLPRAGANVLTF
CDR3 DNA: TGCGCCAGCAGCCAAGATCTCCCCCGGGCTGGGGCCAACGTCCTGACTTTC

J gene: TRBJ1-4
D gene: TRBD1
clone size: once
V gene: TRBV5-1
CDR3 protein: CASSQAQGVTNEKLFF
CDR3 DNA: TGCGCCAGCAGCCAAGCCCAGGGGGTGACTAATGAAAAACTGTTTTTT

J gene: TRBJ2-2
D gene: TRBD1
clone size: -
V gene: TRBV9
CDR3 protein: CASSAFGQGPTGELFF
CDR3 DNA: TGTGCCAGCAGCGCATTCGGACAGGGACCCACCGGGGAGCTGTTTTTT

J gene: TRBJ1-2
D gene: -
clone size: -
V gene: TRBV24-1
CDR3 protein: CATSDLTDSLLGYTF
CDR3 DNA: TGTGCCACCAGTGATTTGACTGACAGTCTACTCGGCTACACCTTC

J gene: TRBJ2-1
D gene: -
clone size: once
V gene: TRBV2
CDR3 protein: CASSPDSYNEQFF
CDR3 DNA: TGTGCCAGCAGTCCAGACAGCTACAATGAGCAGTTCTTC

J gene: TRBJ2-5
D gene: -
clone size: -
V gene: TRBV28
CDR3 protein: CASSLLGTVQETQYF
CDR3 DNA: TGTGCCAGCAGTTTACTTGGGACCGTTCAAGAGACCCAGTACTTC

J gene: TRBJ2-7
D gene: -
clone size: -
V gene: TRBV3-1/TRBV3-2
CDR3 protein: CASSQGPGPYEQYF
CDR3 DNA: TGTGCCAGCAGCCAAGGGCCTGGGCCTTACGAGCAGTACTTC

J gene: TRBJ1-3
D gene: -
clone size: -
V gene: TRBV6-4
CDR3 protein: CASSAASKGRSGNTIYF
CDR3 DNA: TGTGCCAGCAGTGCGGCGTCGAAGGGGCGCTCTGGAAACACCATATATTTT

J gene: TRBJ2-3
D gene: -
clone size: -
V gene: TRBV7-3
CDR3 protein: CASSLGDRTDTQYF
CDR3 DNA: TGTGCCAGCAGCTTGGGGGATAGGACAGATACGCAGTATTTT

J gene: TRBJ2-5
D gene: -
clone size: -
V gene: TRBV10-3
CDR3 protein: CAISESVGAETQYF
CDR3 DNA: TGTGCCATCAGTGAGTCTGTAGGGGCAGAGACCCAGTACTTC

J gene: TRBJ1-1
D gene: -
clone size: once
V gene: TRBV6-5
CDR3 protein: CASPKGMNTEAFF
CDR3 DNA: TGTGCCAGCCCTAAGGGGATGAACACTGAAGCTTTCTTT

J gene: TRBJ1-5
D gene: -
clone size: -
V gene: TRBV16
CDR3 protein: CASSLQGRGNQPQHF
CDR3 DNA: TGTGCCAGCAGCCTGCAAGGGCGAGGGAATCAGCCCCAGCATTTT

J gene: TRBJ2-2
D gene: -
clone size: -
V gene: TRBV9
CDR3 protein: CASSVFSVSANTGELFF
CDR3 DNA: TGTGCCAGCAGCGTGTTTTCGGTGAGCGCGAACACCGGGGAGCTGTTTTTT